The TCR beta chain described here comes from a study of cytomegalovirus exposure and HLA in healthy donors. General study results and limits: When a later analysis compared HLA-associated TCR beta chains with equally common others, the HLA-associated chains turned out to be more clonally expanded and to have lower generation probabilities.

The CDR3 totals 14 residues. The J segment lost 2 bases and the V segment lost 5 bases, leaving 3 bases of the junction unmatched. The germline CDR1 and CDR2 sequences are SQVTM and ANQGSEA. Vbeta (60) and Jbeta (13) primers were used in the PCR. Only in-frame clones appear in the TCRdb table, and some are missing; sequencing was by immunoSEQ multiplex PCR. The table lists approximately 160,000 clones, about 77% of them singletons. A word on this clone: The target antigen is unknown.

The chain employs TRBV29-1 and TRBJ2-1, with TRBD1 matching over 10 bases. This TCR was sampled from a middle-aged woman in good health and CMV-seropositive. The sample consisted of PBMCs. The CDR3 DNA reads as TGCAGCGTTCCGGGACAGGGGCCCTACAATGAGCAGTTCTTC. Protein: CSVPGQGPYNEQFF.